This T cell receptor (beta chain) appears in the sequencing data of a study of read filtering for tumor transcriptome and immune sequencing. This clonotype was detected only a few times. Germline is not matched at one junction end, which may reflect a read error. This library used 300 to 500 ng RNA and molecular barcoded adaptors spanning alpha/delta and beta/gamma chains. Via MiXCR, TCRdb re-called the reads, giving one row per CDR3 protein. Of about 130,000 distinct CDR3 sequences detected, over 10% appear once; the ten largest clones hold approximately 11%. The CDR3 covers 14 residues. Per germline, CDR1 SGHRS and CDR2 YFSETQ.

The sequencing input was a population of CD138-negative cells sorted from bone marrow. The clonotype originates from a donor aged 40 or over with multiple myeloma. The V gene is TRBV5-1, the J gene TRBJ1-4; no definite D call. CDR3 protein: CASSFSGIGEKLVF. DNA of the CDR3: TGCGCCAGCAGCTTCTCCGGGATAGGCGAAAAACTGGTTTTT. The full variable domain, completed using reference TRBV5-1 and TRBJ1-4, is KAGVTQTPRYLIKTRGQQVTLSCSPISGHRSVSWYQQTPGQGLQFLFEYFSETQRNKGNFPGRFSGRQFSNSRSEMNVSTLELGDSALYLCASSFSGIGEKLVFGSGTQLSVL.